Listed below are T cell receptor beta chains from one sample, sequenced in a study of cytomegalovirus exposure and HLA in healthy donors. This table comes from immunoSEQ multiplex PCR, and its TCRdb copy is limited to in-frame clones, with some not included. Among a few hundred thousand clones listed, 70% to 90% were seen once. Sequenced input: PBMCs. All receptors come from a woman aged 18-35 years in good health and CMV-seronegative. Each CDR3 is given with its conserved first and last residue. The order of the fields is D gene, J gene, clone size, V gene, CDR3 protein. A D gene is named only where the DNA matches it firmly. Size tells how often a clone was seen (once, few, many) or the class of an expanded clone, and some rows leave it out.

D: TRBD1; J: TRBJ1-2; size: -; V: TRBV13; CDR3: CASSLWGTVPYYGYTF
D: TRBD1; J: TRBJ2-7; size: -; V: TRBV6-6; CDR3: CASGQGTYYEQYF
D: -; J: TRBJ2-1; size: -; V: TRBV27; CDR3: CASSLVGGSYNEQFF
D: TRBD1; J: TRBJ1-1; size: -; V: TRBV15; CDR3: CATTRDRASTNTEAFF
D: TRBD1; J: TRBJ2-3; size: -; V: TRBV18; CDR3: CASSQGADTQYF
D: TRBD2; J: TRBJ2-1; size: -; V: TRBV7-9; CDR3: CASSLRTGGGSVDEQFF
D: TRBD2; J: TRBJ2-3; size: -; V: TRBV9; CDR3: CASSVDLAGGADTQYF
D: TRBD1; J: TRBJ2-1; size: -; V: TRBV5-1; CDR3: CASSQTGYNEQFF
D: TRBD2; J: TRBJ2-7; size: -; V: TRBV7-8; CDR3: CASSPPLGLAGGRRDEQYF
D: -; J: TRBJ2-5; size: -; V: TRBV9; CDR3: CASSVGGTSTETQYF
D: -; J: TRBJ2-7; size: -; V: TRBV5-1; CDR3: CASSLGTLASYEQYF
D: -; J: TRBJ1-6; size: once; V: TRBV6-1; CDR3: CASSRQTPLHF
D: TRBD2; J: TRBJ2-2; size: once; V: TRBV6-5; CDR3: CASNRGGGELFF
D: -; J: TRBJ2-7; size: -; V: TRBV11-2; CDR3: CASSGGTYEQYF
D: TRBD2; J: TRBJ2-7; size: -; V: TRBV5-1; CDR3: CASSLGLATSYEQYF
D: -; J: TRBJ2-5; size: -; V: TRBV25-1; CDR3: CASSARGSQAQYF
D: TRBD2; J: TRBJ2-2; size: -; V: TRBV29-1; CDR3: CSVEDKGLAATNTGELFF
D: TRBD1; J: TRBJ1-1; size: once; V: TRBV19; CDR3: CASNRNRGQWNTEAFF
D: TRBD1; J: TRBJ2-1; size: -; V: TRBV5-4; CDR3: CASSKGQGAWDYNEQFF
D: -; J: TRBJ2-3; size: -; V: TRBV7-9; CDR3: CSSSFGRDTQYF
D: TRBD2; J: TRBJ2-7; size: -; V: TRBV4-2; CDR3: CASSQDRSGGDEQYF
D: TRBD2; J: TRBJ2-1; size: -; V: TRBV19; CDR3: CASRTTSGAYNEQFF
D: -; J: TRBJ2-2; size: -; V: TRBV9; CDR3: CASSETPGQNTGELFF